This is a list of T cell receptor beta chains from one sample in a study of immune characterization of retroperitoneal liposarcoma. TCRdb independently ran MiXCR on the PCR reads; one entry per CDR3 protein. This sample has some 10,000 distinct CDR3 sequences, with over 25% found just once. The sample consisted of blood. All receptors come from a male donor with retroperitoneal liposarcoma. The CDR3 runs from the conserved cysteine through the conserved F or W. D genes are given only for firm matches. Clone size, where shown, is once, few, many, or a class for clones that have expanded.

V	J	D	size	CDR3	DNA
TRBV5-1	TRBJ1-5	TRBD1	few	CASSLEGQRNQPQHF	TGCGCCAGCAGCTTGGAGGGACAGCGCAATCAGCCCCAGCATTTT
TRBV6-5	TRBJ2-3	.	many	CASSYSSQQWGTDTQYF	TGTGCCAGCAGTTACTCGAGCCAGCAGTGGGGGACAGATACGCAGTATTTT
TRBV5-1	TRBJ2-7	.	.	CASSFREAYNEQYF	TGCGCCAGCAGCTTCCGTGAGGCCTACAATGAGCAGTACTTC
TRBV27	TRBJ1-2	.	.	CASSPKGSNYGYTF	TGTGCCAGCAGCCCGAAAGGGTCTAACTATGGCTACACCTTC
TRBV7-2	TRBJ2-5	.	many	CASSFMTGFSRWRPGNEQYF	TGTGCCAGCAGCTTTATGACAGGTTTTTCCCGGTGGAGGCCCGGCAATGAGCAGTACTTC
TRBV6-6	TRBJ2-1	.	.	CASGSSYNEQFF	TGTGCCAGCGGTAGCTCCTACAATGAGCAGTTCTTC
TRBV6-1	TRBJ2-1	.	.	CASSGGKYNEQFF	TGTGCCAGCAGTGGAGGAAAGTACAATGAGCAGTTCTTC
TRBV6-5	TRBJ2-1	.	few	CASSSDGGPYNEQFF	TGTGCCAGCAGTTCGGACGGGGGACCCTACAATGAGCAGTTCTTC
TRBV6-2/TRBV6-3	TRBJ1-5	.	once	CASSYWAGSQPQHF	TGTGCCAGCAGTTATTGGGCAGGGTCACAGCCCCAGCATTTT
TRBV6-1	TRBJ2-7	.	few	CASSRTFGLVGGSYEQYF	TGTGCCAGCAGCCGCACATTCGGACTAGTAGGGGGCTCCTACGAGCAGTACTTC
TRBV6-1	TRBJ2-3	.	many	CASSVPGASTDTQYF	TGTGCCAGCAGTGTACCGGGCGCTAGCACAGATACGCAGTATTTT
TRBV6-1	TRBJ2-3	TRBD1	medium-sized	CASNRAGGPDTQYF	TGTGCCAGCAATCGGGCAGGGGGCCCAGATACGCAGTATTTT
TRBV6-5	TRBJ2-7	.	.	CASRPSTGPPYEQYF	TGTGCCAGCAGACCTTCCACAGGGCCCCCCTACGAGCAGTACTTC
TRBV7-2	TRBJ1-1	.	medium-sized	CASSVVGGTEAFF	TGTGCCAGCAGCGTAGTGGGGGGCACTGAAGCTTTCTTT
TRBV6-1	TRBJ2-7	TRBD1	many	CASSSGRGPYEQYF	TGTGCCAGCAGTAGCGGCAGGGGGCCATACGAGCAGTACTTC
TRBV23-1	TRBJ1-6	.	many	CASSKIKYYNSPLHF	TGCGCCAGCAGTAAGATAAAGTACTATAATTCACCCCTCCACTTT
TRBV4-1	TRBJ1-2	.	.	CASSQESPWDYGYTF	TGCGCCAGCAGCCAAGAATCGCCGTGGGACTATGGCTACACCTTC
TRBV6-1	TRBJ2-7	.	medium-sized	CASSDRLAYEQYF	TGTGCCAGCAGCGACAGGCTGGCCTACGAGCAGTACTTC
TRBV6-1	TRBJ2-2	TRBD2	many	CASSEALAGGANTGELFF	TGTGCCAGCAGTGAAGCGTTGGCGGGGGGGGCGAACACCGGGGAGCTGTTTTTT
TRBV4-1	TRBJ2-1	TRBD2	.	CASSTRTSGGALNEQFF	TGCGCCAGCAGCACCCGGACTAGCGGGGGGGCCCTCAATGAGCAGTTCTTC
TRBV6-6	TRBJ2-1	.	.	CASSYHLGTLYNEQFF	TGTGCCAGCAGTTACCACCTTGGGACTCTCTACAATGAGCAGTTCTTC
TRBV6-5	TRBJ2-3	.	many	CASSYDSRRTDTQYF	TGTGCCAGCAGTTACGACTCTAGGAGAACAGATACGCAGTATTTT
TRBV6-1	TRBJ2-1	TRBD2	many	CASAVGLAGTNEQFF	TGTGCCAGCGCCGTAGGACTAGCGGGGACCAATGAGCAGTTCTTC
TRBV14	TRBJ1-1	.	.	CASSQDWYEEAFF	TGTGCCAGCAGCCAAGATTGGTACGAAGAAGCTTTCTTT
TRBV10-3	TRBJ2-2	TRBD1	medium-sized	CAISRQGAGELFF	TGTGCCATCAGCCGACAGGGGGCCGGGGAGCTGTTTTTT
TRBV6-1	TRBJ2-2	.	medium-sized	CASSERTQNTGELFF	TGTGCCAGCAGTGAGAGGACACAGAACACCGGGGAGCTGTTTTTT
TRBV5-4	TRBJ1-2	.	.	CASSSDDTNYGYTF	TGTGCCAGCAGCTCGGACGACACTAACTATGGCTACACCTTC
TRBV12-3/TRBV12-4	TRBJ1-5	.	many	CASSPDRRDQPQHF	TGTGCCAGCAGTCCAGACAGGCGGGATCAGCCCCAGCATTTT
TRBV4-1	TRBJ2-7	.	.	CASSQEAGGPYEQYF	TGCGCCAGCAGCCAAGAGGCCGGGGGTCCCTACGAGCAGTACTTC
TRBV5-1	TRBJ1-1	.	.	CASSADINTEAFF	TGCGCCAGCAGCGCCGACATTAACACTGAAGCTTTCTTT
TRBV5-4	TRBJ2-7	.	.	CASSMGSGPSYEQYF	TGTGCCAGCAGCATGGGTAGCGGACCCTCCTACGAGCAGTACTTC
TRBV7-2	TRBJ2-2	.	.	CASSGGNPGELFF	TGTGCCAGCAGCGGCGGCAATCCCGGGGAGCTGTTTTTT
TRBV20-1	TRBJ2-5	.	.	CSARDRSRGETQYF	TGCAGTGCTAGAGATCGATCCCGGGGGGAGACCCAGTACTTC
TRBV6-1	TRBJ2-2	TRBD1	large	CASSEVRGLGAGELFF	TGTGCCAGCAGTGAAGTGAGGGGGCTCGGGGCCGGGGAGCTGTTTTTT
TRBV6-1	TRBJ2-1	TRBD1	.	CARIGQANEQFF	TGTGCCAGAATCGGACAGGCCAACGAGCAGTTCTTC
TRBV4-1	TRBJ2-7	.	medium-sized	CASSQEWGTGAYSYEQYF	TGCGCCAGCAGCCAAGAGTGGGGGACCGGGGCGTACTCCTACGAGCAGTACTTC
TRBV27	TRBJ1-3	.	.	CASSLSGSSGNTIYF	TGTGCCAGCAGTTTGAGCGGCAGCTCTGGAAACACCATATATTTT
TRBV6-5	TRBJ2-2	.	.	CASSYYRGTGELFF	TGTGCCAGCAGTTACTATCGGGGAACCGGGGAGCTGTTTTTT
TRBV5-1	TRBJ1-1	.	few	CASSLDVFGDTEAFF	TGCGCCAGCAGCTTGGATGTTTTTGGGGACACTGAAGCTTTCTTT
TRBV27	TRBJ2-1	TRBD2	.	CASTSRRGGTYNEQFF	TGTGCCAGCACCTCTCGGCGGGGGGGCACCTACAATGAGCAGTTCTTC
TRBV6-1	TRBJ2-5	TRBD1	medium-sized	CASSVGQGKETQYF	TGTGCCAGCAGTGTGGGACAGGGAAAAGAGACCCAGTACTTC
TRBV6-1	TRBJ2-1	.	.	CASSGAQGGEQFF	TGTGCCAGCAGTGGCGCACAGGGCGGTGAGCAGTTCTTC
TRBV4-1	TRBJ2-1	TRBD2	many	CASSPSGTRGYEQFF	TGCGCCAGCAGCCCCTCCGGGACTAGGGGTTATGAGCAGTTCTTC